This record covers a single T cell receptor (beta chain). Antigen unknown. This sample is drawn from a study of response to subunit inactivated influenza vaccine. Study results and limitations: It was the authors' suggestion that each seasonal influenza vaccination recruits few new T cells.

The CDR3 totals 15 residues. Trimming shortened V by 5 bases and J by 0 bases, and 8 bases separated the two germline ends. Per germline, CDR1 SNHLY and CDR2 FYNNEI. TCRdb fed the RT-PCR reads into MiXCR, producing one record per CDR3 protein. The data show about 480,000 distinct CDR3 sequences, roughly 13% seen once. The input for sequencing was PBMCs from blood, taken 40 to 50 days after vaccination. The clonotype comes from a man between 45 and 60 years old who received an inactivated influenza vaccine. This sequence joins TRBV2 and TRBJ2-6, with no clear D. CDR3 sequence: CASSFMNSGANVLTF. CDR3 DNA sequence: TGTGCCAGCAGTTTTATGAACTCTGGGGCCAACGTCCTGACTTTC.